Presented here are 6 T cell receptor beta chains from one specimen sequenced in a study of cytomegalovirus exposure and HLA in healthy donors (TCRdb year 2017). The receptor library was made with the immunoSEQ multiplex PCR assay. A mixture of 60 forward primers for TCR Vbeta segments and 13 reverse primers for TCR Jbeta segments was used in the multiplex PCR. In its TCRdb copy, this immuneACCESS table keeps in-frame sequences only and misses some clones. Where compared with another copy, unresolved V genes explain less than half of these, and the others have no known cause. The sample has hundreds of thousands of clones on record, 55% to 75% of them singletons. The ten biggest clones cover 2.6% of the sample. The sample comprised PBMCs. Every receptor here comes from a man aged 40-50 years in good health and CMV-seropositive.

The chain joins TRBV9 to TRBJ1-4; D may be TRBD1 (5 bases). This CDR3 is built from 13 residues. The V end lost 7 bases, the J end lost 6 bases, and 13 bases lay between the germline ends. CDR1 SGDLS and CDR2 YYNGEE come from the germline V gene. The CDR3 coding sequence is TGTGCCAGCCGAAGGGGAGGGGATGAAAAACTGTTTTTT. Protein: CASRRGGDEKLFF.

The chain joins TRBV18 to TRBJ2-1, with 8 bases identical to TRBD2. The CDR3 contains 15 residues. J gave up 7 bases and V 6 bases, and 11 bases lay outside the gene matches. Germline V gene lookup returns CDR1 KGHSH and CDR2 LQKENI. The CDR3 region is CASSPGQGGGNEQFF. The CDR3 nucleotides read TGTGCCAGCTCGCCTGGCCAGGGCGGGGGGAATGAGCAGTTCTTC.

The chain links TRBV10-1 to TRBJ2-3; D unclear. This CDR3 comprises 12 residues. Trimming cost V 3 bases and J 2 bases, with 3 bases left between them. Germline V gene lookup returns CDR1 WNHNN and CDR2 SYGVQD (reference sequence). The CDR3 bases are TGCGCCAGCAGTGACTACACAGATACGCAGTATTTT. Translation: CASSDYTDTQYF.

Ten or more counts support this clone. V and J are TRBV7-9 and TRBJ1-1; D possibly corresponds to TRBD1 (6 bases). The ends were cut back, 4 bases at V and 0 bases at J, with 12 bases in the middle. This CDR3 has 15 residues. Germline CDR1 and CDR2: SEHNR and FQNEAQ (reference sequence). CDR3 residues: CASSSGGRMNTEAFF. CDR3 in DNA: TGTGCCAGCAGCTCCGGGGGGCGGATGAACACTGAAGCTTTCTTT.

This clone has more than one count but fewer than ten. The CDR3 DNA follows: TGTGCCAGCAGTGAGACCGGGACAGCCTATGGCTACACCTTC. Translated: CASSETGTAYGYTF. The chain has TRBV6-1 and TRBJ1-2; 7 bases match TRBD1. V dropped 3 bases and J dropped 4; count of bases not matched to a gene: 5. The CDR3 is made up of 14 amino acids. Germline lookup yields CDR1 MNHNS and CDR2 SASEGT.

The chain links TRBV5-6 to TRBJ1-2; 7 positions agree with TRBD1. The CDR3 covers 12 residues. The J segment lost 8 bases and the V segment lost 7 bases, leaving 8 bases of the junction unmatched. From germline, CDR1 is SGHDT and CDR2 YYEEEE. CDR3 in amino acids: CASGQDQGGYTF. The CDR3 region has the DNA TGTGCCAGCGGACAGGACCAAGGGGGCTACACCTTC. The variable domain in full, completed from reference TRBV5-6 and TRBJ1-2, reads DAGVTQSPTHLIKTRGQQVTLRCSPKSGHDTVSWYQQALGQGPQFIFQYYEEEERQRGNFPDRFSGHQFPNYSSELNVNALLLGDSALYLCASGQDQGGYTFGSGTRLTVV.